This record looks at one T cell receptor beta chain sequence and its context. Its antigen is as yet unknown. Unique molecular identifiers were incorporated into the prepared TCRbeta library. From the PCR reads, TCRdb called clonotypes with MiXCR, one entry per CDR3 protein. The table has around 490,000 distinct CDR3 sequences, roughly an eighth seen once. This sample was included in a study of T-cell reconstitution after alpha-beta-depleted transplantation in children. Findings of the study overall: T-cell counts and diversity at one year post-transplant came mainly from newly produced T cells.

Germline assignment: CDR1 LGHNA and CDR2 YNFKEQ. V was cut by 0 bases and J by 4 bases, with 15 bases left in between. The CDR3 has 16 residues. The chain carries TRBV4-2 and TRBJ2-5; possibly TRBD1 for D (5 bases). Sequences were derived from PBMCs, mostly from graft donor cells, sampled 180 days after TCRalphabeta/CD19-depleted stem cell transplant. The TCR sequence derives from a female patient aged 2 to 10 who had a stem cell transplant for aplastic anemia, so the T cells may come from the graft donor. The CDR3 nucleotides read TGTGCCAGCAGCCAAGAGGTCGGACCGCAGGGAGAGACCCAGTACTTC. Its protein is CASSQEVGPQGETQYF.